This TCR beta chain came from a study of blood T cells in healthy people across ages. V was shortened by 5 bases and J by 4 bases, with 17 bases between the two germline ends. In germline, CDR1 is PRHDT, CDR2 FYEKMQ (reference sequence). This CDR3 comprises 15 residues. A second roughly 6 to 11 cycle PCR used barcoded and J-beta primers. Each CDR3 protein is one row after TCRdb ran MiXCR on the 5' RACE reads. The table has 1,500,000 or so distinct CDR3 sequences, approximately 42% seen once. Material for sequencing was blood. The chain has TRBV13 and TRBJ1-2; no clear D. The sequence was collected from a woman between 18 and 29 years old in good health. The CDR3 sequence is CASSQIKGGIYGYTF. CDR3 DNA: TGTGCCAGCAGCCAAATAAAGGGAGGAATCTATGGCTACACCTTC. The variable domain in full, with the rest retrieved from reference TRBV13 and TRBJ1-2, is AAGVIQSPRHLIKEKRETATLKCYPIPRHDTVYWYQQGPGQDPQFLISFYEKMQSDKGSIPDRFSAQQFSDYHSELNMSSLELGDSALYFCASSQIKGGIYGYTFGSGTRLTVV.